A single sample gave rise to the 26 T cell receptor beta chains below, sequenced in a study of cytomegalovirus exposure and HLA in healthy donors. This PCR relied on a set of 60 Vbeta primers and 13 Jbeta primers. This table comes from immunoSEQ multiplex PCR, and its TCRdb copy is limited to in-frame clones, with some not included. The sample holds just under 95,000 clones; over 70% are singletons and the top ten take approximately 1.3%. Sample: PBMCs. The receptor source for this set is a girl aged 2-10 years in good health and CMV-seropositive.

This clone was detected a few times. This chain uses TRBV10-3 with TRBJ1-1, with 7 bases aligning to TRBD1. J lost 1 base, V lost 7 bases, and 6 bases had no gene match. The CDR3 runs to 14 residues. The germline gives CDR1 ENHRY, CDR2 SYGVKD. CDR3: CAIKTRQGNTEAFF. CDR3 DNA: TGTGCCATCAAGACCAGACAGGGGAACACTGAAGCTTTCTTT.

The V and J genes are TRBV30 and TRBJ1-5, with D perhaps TRBD1 (6 bases). Germline V gives CDR1 GTSNPN, CDR2 SVGIG (reference sequence). Deletions cut 0 bases from V and 7 bases from J, with 13 bases between. The CDR3 is 14 residues long. CDR3 sequence reads: CAWSVWTAGQPQHF. As DNA, the CDR3 is TGTGCCTGGAGTGTTTGGACAGCTGGCCAGCCCCAGCATTTT.

The chain links TRBV19 to TRBJ1-2, with 8 positions matching TRBD1. CDR1 is LNHDA, CDR2 SQIVND, per germline (reference sequence). The ends lost 6 bases at V and 8 bases at J; junction bases unmatched: 11. The CDR3 covers 14 residues. CDR3 sequence (DNA): TGTGCCAGTAGCCGGACAGGGAGTATTGGCGGCTACACCTTC. This encodes CASSRTGSIGGYTF.

Only a few counts were recorded for this clone. The chain joins TRBV4-3 to TRBJ2-1, with 9 bases identical to TRBD2. This CDR3 has 16 residues. The junction had 1 base not matched to a gene; V was cut back by 0 bases and J by 1 base. Per the germline V gene, CDR1 is LGHNA and CDR2 is YSLEER. DNA for the CDR3: TGCGCCAGCAGCCAAGATCTAGCGGGATCCTACAATGAGCAGTTCTTC. Its translation: CASSQDLAGSYNEQFF.

The chain couples TRBV11-2 to TRBJ2-7, with 7 bases aligning to TRBD1. V was clipped by 6 bases and J by 2 bases; unmatched bases: 10. Germline CDR1 SGHAT, CDR2 FQNNGV. The CDR3 length is 15 residues. The CDR3 DNA sequence: TGTGCCAGCAGTGTTAGTACCAGGGGGACCTACGAGCAGTACTTC. The encoded protein is CASSVSTRGTYEQYF.

The genes are TRBV13 and TRBJ2-2; TRBD1 might be the D (6 bases). The CDR3 spans 15 residues. Germline lookup yields CDR1 PRHDT and CDR2 FYEKMQ (reference sequence). Trimming pared 1 base from V and 7 bases from J, leaving 13 bases between. CDR3 nucleotides: TGTGCCAGCAGCTTAGTGATGGAAGGGGGCGGGGAGCTGTTTTTT. Its protein product is CASSLVMEGGGELFF.

The chain uses TRBV7-9 and TRBJ1-4; D unclear. The V end lost 6 bases, the J end lost 0 bases, and 23 bases lay between the germline ends. The CDR3 length is 19 residues. The germline gives CDR1 SEHNR, CDR2 FQNEAQ (reference sequence). In DNA form, the CDR3 reads TGTGCCAGCAGTCCGTCTTGGGCCATTTCTGTTGCAACTAATGAAAAACTGTTTTTT. Encoded protein: CASSPSWAISVATNEKLFF.

The V call is TRBV7-9, the J call TRBJ1-1; D ambiguous. V lost 5 bases and J lost 2, with 15 bases in between. The CDR3 runs to 15 residues. CDR1 and CDR2 (germline): SEHNR, FQNEAQ (reference sequence). The CDR3 reads CASSPLGQSNTEAFF. The CDR3 DNA follows: TGTGCCAGCAGCCCCTTGGGCCAGTCCAACACTGAAGCTTTCTTT. Variable domain in full (rest from reference TRBV7-9 and TRBJ1-1): DTGVSQNPRHKITKRGQNVTFRCDPISEHNRLYWYRQTLGQGPEFLTYFQNEAQLEKSRLLSDRFSAERPKGSFSTLEIQRTEQGDSAMYLCASSPLGQSNTEAFFGQGTRLTVV.

The gene calls are TRBV7-9 and TRBJ2-1, with D uncertain. V lost 0 bases and J lost 4, with 7 bases in between. The length of the CDR3 is 14 residues. Germline V gene data show CDR1 as SEHNR and CDR2 as FQNEAQ (reference sequence). The CDR3 DNA follows: TGTGCCAGCAGCTTAGCGCTGACTTACAATGAGCAGTTCTTC. This gives the protein CASSLALTYNEQFF.

This clone was seen only a few times. V and J are TRBV5-1 and TRBJ2-5; tentative D call: TRBD1 (6 bases). Trimming removed 0 bases at V and 5 bases at J, with 11 bases between. Germline V lookup: CDR1 SGHRS, CDR2 YFSETQ. This CDR3 comprises 14 residues. CDR3 nucleotides: TGCGCCAGCAGCTTGGCAAACCAGGGGGAGACCCAGTACTTC. Translation gives CASSLANQGETQYF.

This clone has more than one count but fewer than ten. The chain uses TRBV10-3 and TRBJ1-5; D is ambiguous. The CDR3 extends over 12 amino acids. V was pared by 3 bases and J by 5 bases, with 5 bases between. Germline V lookup: CDR1 ENHRY, CDR2 SYGVKD. In nucleotides, the CDR3 is TGTGCCATCAGTGACGGGGATCAGCCCCAGCATTTT. This encodes CAISDGDQPQHF.

The chain has TRBV30 and TRBJ2-7; 10 bases are shared with TRBD1. This CDR3 region has 19 residues. The V gene's germline CDR1 is GTSNPN and CDR2 SVGIG (reference sequence). The trim removed 4 bases at V and 1 base at J, leaving 19 bases unmatched. The CDR3 DNA reads as TGTGCCTGGAAACCCTTCCCGGGACAGGGGATCGCGGGGTCCTACGAGCAGTACTTC. As protein: CAWKPFPGQGIAGSYEQYF.

The chain carries TRBV27 and TRBJ2-7; 8 positions agree with TRBD2. Germline CDR1 is MNHEY and CDR2 is SMNVEV (reference sequence). This CDR3 is 13 amino acids long. Germline trimming cut 7 bases from V and 3 bases from J; bases unmatched to any gene: 5. CDR3 coding DNA: TGTGCCAGCAACATGGCGGGAGGCTACGAGCAGTACTTC. Translation gives CASNMAGGYEQYF.

The rearrangement links TRBV19 to TRBJ2-5, with 7 bases aligning to TRBD2. Germline CDR1 is LNHDA and CDR2 is SQIVND (reference sequence). V dropped 10 bases and J dropped 1; count of bases not matched to a gene: 3. The length of the CDR3 is 12 residues. In DNA, the CDR3 is TGTGCCACGGGACTACGCCAAGAGACCCAGTACTTC. This encodes CATGLRQETQYF. The variable domain in full, with the rest retrieved from reference TRBV19 and TRBJ2-5, is DGGITQSPKYLFRKEGQNVTLSCEQNLNHDAMYWYRQDPGQGLRLIYYSQIVNDFQKGDIAEGYSVSREKKESFPLTVTSAQKNPTAFYLCATGLRQETQYFGPGTRLLVL.

The V gene is TRBV28, the J gene TRBJ1-4, with 7 nucleotides matching TRBD1. The V gene end was trimmed by 4 bases and the J gene end by 7 bases; junction bases not matched to a gene: 9. Germline lookup yields CDR1 MDHEN and CDR2 SYDVKM. The length of the CDR3 is 15 residues. The CDR3, as DNA: TGTGCCAGCAGTTCAGCGGGCAGGGGGACTGAAAAACTGTTTTTT. Protein: CASSSAGRGTEKLFF.

The rearrangement uses TRBV28 and TRBJ1-6; D is undetermined. This CDR3 region has 13 residues. Trimming left V 5 bases short and J 9 bases short, with 11 bases between. Per germline, CDR1 MDHEN and CDR2 SYDVKM. The CDR3 region has the DNA TGTGCCAGCAGTCGAATCGTAGTTTCACCCCTCCACTTT. It codes for CASSRIVVSPLHF.

This clone was observed once. V gene TRBV29-1 combines with J gene TRBJ2-1; D is possibly TRBD2 (7 bases). Germline CDR1 and CDR2: SQVTM and ANQGSEA. Deletions cut 7 bases from V and 7 bases from J, with 14 bases between. This CDR3 is built from 12 residues. CDR3 amino acids: CSAGRGRNEQFF. DNA of the CDR3: TGCAGCGCGGGGAGGGGGAGGAATGAGCAGTTCTTC.

This chain uses TRBV25-1 with TRBJ2-1; the D gene is possibly TRBD1 (6 bases). Germline V gene data show CDR1 as MGHDK and CDR2 as SYGVNS. With 5 bases removed from V and 9 bases from J, the gap between germline ends came to 14 bases. The CDR3 runs 13 residues. In DNA, the CDR3 is TGTGCCAGCAGTAAAACAGGGATGAGTGAGCAGTTCTTC. This codes for CASSKTGMSEQFF. Looking up the rest from reference TRBV25-1 and TRBJ2-1 gives the full variable domain: EADIYQTPRYLVIGTGKKITLECSQTMGHDKMYWYQQDPGMELHLIHYSYGVNSTEKGDLSSESTVSRIRTEHFPLTLESARPSHTSQYLCASSKTGMSEQFFGPGTRLTVL.

The chain links TRBV9 to TRBJ2-7; TRBD2 might be the D (5 bases). Germline values: CDR1 SGDLS, CDR2 YYNGEE. V was trimmed by 4 bases and J by 2 bases, leaving 10 bases between them. The CDR3 sequence is 13 residues long. CDR3 nucleotides: TGTGCCAGCAGCAGCGGACCCACCTACGAGCAGTACTTC. Protein product: CASSSGPTYEQYF.

Notes on this clone: This sample includes further DNA sequences coding for the same CDR3. The CDR3 sequence: CASSTDRGHQPQHF. CDR3 in DNA: TGTGCCAGTAGTACCGACAGGGGCCATCAGCCCCAGCATTTT. The V call is TRBV19, the J call TRBJ1-5, with 8 bases identical to TRBD1. The ends lost 4 bases at V and 5 bases at J; junction bases unmatched: 4. CDR3 size: 14 residues. Germline-derived CDR1 and CDR2 are LNHDA and SQIVND (reference sequence).

The chain couples TRBV4-1 to TRBJ2-4; D gene ambiguous. CDR1 MGHRA and CDR2 YSYEKL come from the germline V gene. The V end lost 0 bases, the J end lost 2 bases, and 14 bases lay between the germline ends. The CDR3 length is 17 residues. CDR3 coding DNA: TGCGCCAGCAGCCAAGAGCTAGACTCGTTTACCAAAAACATTCAGTACTTC. Translated, it gives CASSQELDSFTKNIQYF.

The chain joins TRBV9 to TRBJ1-4; 9 bases are shared with TRBD1. Germline CDR1 is SGDLS and CDR2 is YYNGEE. The CDR3 sequence is 15 residues long. Germline trimming cut 3 bases from V and 7 bases from J; bases unmatched to any gene: 7. CDR3 amino acids: CASSAGQGSREKLFF. CDR3 DNA sequence: TGTGCCAGCAGCGCGGGACAGGGCAGTCGTGAAAAACTGTTTTTT.

The rearrangement links TRBV9 to TRBJ1-1; D uncertain. There are 13 residues in the CDR3. CDR1 and CDR2 (germline): SGDLS, YYNGEE. V was shortened by 4 bases and J by 9 bases, with 16 bases between the two germline ends. This CDR3 reads CASSPPVRNQAFF. The CDR3 bases are TGTGCCAGCAGCCCCCCTGTCAGGAATCAAGCTTTCTTT.

The rearrangement joins TRBV9 to TRBJ2-1; TRBD2 is a possible D gene (6 bases). Germline CDR1 and CDR2: SGDLS and YYNGEE. The CDR3 runs to 16 residues. Trimming removed 0 bases at V and 0 bases at J, with 10 bases between. The CDR3 DNA sequence: TGTGCCAGCAGCGTAGGGGGGGAAACCTCCTACAATGAGCAGTTCTTC. It encodes CASSVGGETSYNEQFF.

The chain employs TRBV19 and TRBJ1-2; 7 bases fit TRBD1. CDR3 size: 13 residues. Trimming cost V 6 bases and J 4 bases; bases outside gene matches: 5. CDR1 is LNHDA, CDR2 SQIVND, per germline (reference sequence). CDR3: CASSTRDSYGYTF. The CDR3 DNA reads TGTGCCAGTAGCACTCGGGACAGCTATGGCTACACCTTC.

V gene TRBV27 combines with J gene TRBJ1-2, with 8 bases matching TRBD1. V gave up 0 bases and J gave up 3 bases; unmatched junction bases: 3. This CDR3 has 15 amino acids. CDR1 and CDR2 from the germline V gene are MNHEY and SMNVEV (reference sequence). The CDR3 is CASSLSAGGDYGYTF. Here the CDR3 DNA reads TGTGCCAGCAGTTTATCGGCAGGGGGCGACTATGGCTACACCTTC.